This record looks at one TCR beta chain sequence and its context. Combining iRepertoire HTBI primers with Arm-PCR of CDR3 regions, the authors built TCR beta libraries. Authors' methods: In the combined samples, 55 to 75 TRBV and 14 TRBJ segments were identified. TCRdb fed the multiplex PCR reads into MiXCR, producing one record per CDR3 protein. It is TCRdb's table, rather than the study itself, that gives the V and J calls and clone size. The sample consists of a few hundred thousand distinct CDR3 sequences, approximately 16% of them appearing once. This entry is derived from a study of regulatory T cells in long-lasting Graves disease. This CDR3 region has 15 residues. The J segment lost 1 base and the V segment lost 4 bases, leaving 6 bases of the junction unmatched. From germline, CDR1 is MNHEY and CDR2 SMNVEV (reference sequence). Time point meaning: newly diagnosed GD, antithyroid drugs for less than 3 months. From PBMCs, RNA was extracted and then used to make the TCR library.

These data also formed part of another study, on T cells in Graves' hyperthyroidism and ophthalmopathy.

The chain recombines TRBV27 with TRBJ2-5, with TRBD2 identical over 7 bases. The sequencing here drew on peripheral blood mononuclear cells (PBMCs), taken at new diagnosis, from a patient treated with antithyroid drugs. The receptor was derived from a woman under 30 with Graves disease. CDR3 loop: CASSSLTSIQETQYF. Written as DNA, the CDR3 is TGTGCCAGCAGTTCGCTGACTAGCATCCAAGAGACCCAGTACTTC.